A selection of T cell receptor beta chains follows, all from one sample in a study of OX40 agonist ivuxolimab in advanced cancers. Profiling relied on immunoSEQ multiplex PCR, and the TCRdb table lists in-frame clones only, not all of them. The sample lists 50,000 to 65,000 clones, about 89% occurring once. The source was CD4+ or CD8+ T cells sorted from blood, collected in a trial of the OX40 agonist ivuxolimab. These receptors came from an adult with an advanced solid tumor such as melanoma, head and neck, liver or kidney cancer. The CDR3 runs from the conserved cysteine through the conserved F or W. D genes are given only for firm matches. Not all rows give a size; the values are once, few, many and, for expanded clones, a class.

size: NA
J: TRBJ1-5
V: TRBV6-1
D: NA
DNA: TGTGCCAGCAGTGAAGGGGTTACGGGCAATCAGCCCCAGCATTTT
CDR3: CASSEGVTGNQPQHF

size: NA
J: TRBJ2-3
V: TRBV6-5
D: TRBD1
DNA: TGTGCCAGCAGTCTTTACAGGGGCGGAGATACGCAGTATTTT
CDR3: CASSLYRGGDTQYF

size: NA
J: TRBJ2-7
V: TRBV5-6
D: NA
DNA: TGTGCCAGCAGCCCTCAGGGGTACGTGGAGCGGCCCCTCTACGAGCAGTACTTC
CDR3: CASSPQGYVERPLYEQYF

size: NA
J: TRBJ1-3
V: TRBV19
D: NA
DNA: TGTGCCAGTAGGGCGAGGGGAAACACCATATATTTT
CDR3: CASRARGNTIYF

size: NA
J: TRBJ2-7
V: TRBV5-1
D: NA
DNA: TGCGCCAGCAGCGCCTTTGTGGATTTGAACGAGCAGTACTTC
CDR3: CASSAFVDLNEQYF

size: NA
J: TRBJ1-6
V: TRBV7-8
D: NA
DNA: TGTGCCAGCAGCTCCTATATGACGACAGGACCCAGCAATTCACCCCTCCACTTT
CDR3: CASSSYMTTGPSNSPLHF

size: once
J: TRBJ2-5
V: TRBV15
D: TRBD1
DNA: TGTGCCACCAGCAGAAGGGACAGCCAAGAGACCCAGTACTTC
CDR3: CATSRRDSQETQYF

size: few
J: TRBJ2-1
V: TRBV7-9
D: NA
DNA: TGTGCCAGCAGCGCCCACGCGCGTGGGATTGATGAGCAGTTCTTC
CDR3: CASSAHARGIDEQFF

size: NA
J: TRBJ2-7
V: TRBV19
D: TRBD2
DNA: TGTGCCAGTAGCTCCGCTTGGCCTAGCGGGTCCTTCGGCTACGAGCAGTACTTC
CDR3: CASSSAWPSGSFGYEQYF

size: once
J: TRBJ1-4
V: TRBV2
D: NA
DNA: TGTGCCAGCAGGGCCGGACGGCCTATTAATGAAAAACTGTTTTTT
CDR3: CASRAGRPINEKLFF

size: NA
J: TRBJ2-3
V: TRBV5-1
D: TRBD2
DNA: TGCGCCAGCAGCTTGTTGACTAGCGGGCCCGGAGATACGCAGTATTTT
CDR3: CASSLLTSGPGDTQYF

size: NA
J: TRBJ2-5
V: TRBV5-1
D: TRBD1
DNA: TGCGCCAGCAGGACAGGGGGCCAAGAGACCCAGTACTTC
CDR3: CASRTGGQETQYF

size: NA
J: TRBJ2-3
V: TRBV5-1
D: TRBD2
DNA: TGCGCCAGCAGCTCCGGGACTAGCGCGGACACAGATACGCAGTATTTT
CDR3: CASSSGTSADTDTQYF

size: once
J: TRBJ2-1
V: TRBV30
D: NA
DNA: TGTGCCTGGAGTGTGCCTAGTTCCTCCTACAATGAGCAGTTCTTC
CDR3: CAWSVPSSSYNEQFF

size: few
J: TRBJ1-1
V: TRBV5-5
D: NA
DNA: TGTGCCAGCAGCCTATACCTGGGAGGCGCTGAAGCTTTCTTT
CDR3: CASSLYLGGAEAFF

size: NA
J: TRBJ2-3
V: TRBV7-2
D: TRBD2
DNA: TGTGCCAGCAGCCCGAGTACACTAGCGGGGGGGATCAGCACAGATACGCAGTATTTT
CDR3: CASSPSTLAGGISTDTQYF

size: once
J: TRBJ2-3
V: TRBV5-5
D: NA
DNA: TGTGCCAGCAGCCCTGAGGTTATGCGCACAGATACGCAGTATTTT
CDR3: CASSPEVMRTDTQYF

size: NA
J: TRBJ2-5
V: TRBV25-1
D: TRBD1
DNA: TGTGCCAGCAGTGTACACGGGACAGAGCAAGAGACCCAGTACTTC
CDR3: CASSVHGTEQETQYF

size: NA
J: TRBJ1-1
V: TRBV29-1
D: NA
DNA: TGCAGCGTTGTGAGCGGAGTGAACACTGAAGCTTTCTTT
CDR3: CSVVSGVNTEAFF

size: NA
J: TRBJ1-1
V: TRBV11-3
D: NA
DNA: TGTGCCAGCAGCTTACCCCAGGGGCGGGAAGCTTTCTTT
CDR3: CASSLPQGREAFF

size: NA
J: TRBJ2-6
V: TRBV12-2
D: NA
DNA: TGTGCAAGTCGCTATTTGAGCTCCACACAAAGTCGGGCCAACGTCCTGACTTTC
CDR3: CASRYLSSTQSRANVLTF

size: NA
J: TRBJ2-1
V: TRBV7-6
D: TRBD2
DNA: TGTGCCAGCAGCCTGAGCGGGACCTCCTACAATGAGCAGTTCTTC
CDR3: CASSLSGTSYNEQFF

size: NA
J: TRBJ1-1
V: TRBV2
D: NA
DNA: TGTGCCAGCAACAGAGCTCTTGTCGGAGCTTTCTTT
CDR3: CASNRALVGAFF

size: NA
J: TRBJ2-7
V: TRBV18
D: TRBD1
DNA: TGTGCCAGCTCACCACCGGGACAGGGGGCCTCCGAGCAGTACTTC
CDR3: CASSPPGQGASEQYF

size: NA
J: TRBJ1-6
V: TRBV6-5
D: NA
DNA: TGTGCCAGCAGGGGCAGGGATAATTCACCCCTCCACTTT
CDR3: CASRGRDNSPLHF

size: NA
J: TRBJ1-5
V: TRBV7-2
D: NA
DNA: TGTGCCAGCAGCTTGAGACTAGGGGCCAATCAGCCCCAGCATTTT
CDR3: CASSLRLGANQPQHF

size: NA
J: TRBJ2-2
V: TRBV29-1
D: NA
DNA: TGCAGCGTTGCGCTAGGGAACACCGGGGAGCTGTTTTTT
CDR3: CSVALGNTGELFF

size: once
J: TRBJ1-1
V: TRBV19
D: NA
DNA: TGTGCCAGCCGCGGACAGATGAACACTGAAGCTTTCTTT
CDR3: CASRGQMNTEAFF

size: NA
J: TRBJ2-1
V: TRBV4-1
D: TRBD1
DNA: TGCGCCAGCAGCTTCGGACAGGGAATCGACAATGAGCAGTTCTTC
CDR3: CASSFGQGIDNEQFF

size: NA
J: TRBJ2-5
V: TRBV6-6
D: NA
DNA: TGTGCCAGCAGTATTGGGGGGAGGTCGGAGACCCAGTACTTC
CDR3: CASSIGGRSETQYF

size: NA
J: TRBJ2-7
V: TRBV18
D: NA
DNA: TGTGCCAGCTCACCACCAGGGGGCTACGAGCAGTACTTC
CDR3: CASSPPGGYEQYF

size: NA
J: TRBJ2-3
V: TRBV9
D: TRBD1
DNA: TGTGCCAGCAGCGGGGGATACAGGGGTAGCACAGATACGCAGTATTTT
CDR3: CASSGGYRGSTDTQYF

size: NA
J: TRBJ2-3
V: TRBV5-1
D: NA
DNA: TGCGCCAGCAGACTTGATTCTAGCGGCACAGATACGCAGTATTTT
CDR3: CASRLDSSGTDTQYF

size: NA
J: TRBJ2-7
V: TRBV5-1
D: TRBD2
DNA: TGCGCCAGCAGCTGGACTAGCGGGACCATCTACGAGCAGTACTTC
CDR3: CASSWTSGTIYEQYF

size: once
J: TRBJ2-7
V: TRBV5-1
D: NA
DNA: TGCGCCAGCAGCTTTAAACAGGGTATCCACGAGCAGTACTTC
CDR3: CASSFKQGIHEQYF

size: NA
J: TRBJ1-5
V: TRBV6-1
D: NA
DNA: TGTGCCAGCACCGACGGACCTCTTGGGAATCAGCCCCAGCATTTT
CDR3: CASTDGPLGNQPQHF

size: NA
J: TRBJ1-1
V: TRBV5-1
D: NA
DNA: TGCGCCAGCAGCTTGGTGGCGGGGAACACTGAAGCTTTCTTT
CDR3: CASSLVAGNTEAFF

size: once
J: TRBJ2-1
V: TRBV6-1
D: NA
DNA: TGTGCCAGCATCTTGGGGGGACACATTAATGAGCAGTTCTTC
CDR3: CASILGGHINEQFF

size: NA
J: TRBJ2-1
V: TRBV7-3
D: NA
DNA: TGTGCCAGCAGCTTATTACTAACCTCCGGGAATGAGCAGTTCTTC
CDR3: CASSLLLTSGNEQFF

size: NA
J: TRBJ1-2
V: TRBV27
D: NA
DNA: TGTGCCAGCAGTTTGAAAGGTCGGGGTTTCTATGGCTACACCTTC
CDR3: CASSLKGRGFYGYTF

size: NA
J: TRBJ2-1
V: TRBV29-1
D: TRBD2
DNA: TGCAGCGCCCCTCGGACTAGCGGGAGGGCCCTCCCTTACAATGAGCAGTTCTTC
CDR3: CSAPRTSGRALPYNEQFF

size: NA
J: TRBJ1-4
V: TRBV15
D: NA
DNA: TGTGCCACCAGCAGGACAGCAACTAATGAAAAACTGTTTTTT
CDR3: CATSRTATNEKLFF

size: NA
J: TRBJ2-2
V: TRBV6-1
D: TRBD2
DNA: TGTGCCAGTAGCGGGGGGGCCCACACCGGGGAGCTGTTTTTT
CDR3: CASSGGAHTGELFF

size: NA
J: TRBJ1-2
V: TRBV7-2
D: NA
DNA: TGTGCCAGCAGTCGGCAAGGAGCAGGGGGCTACACCTTC
CDR3: CASSRQGAGGYTF

size: NA
J: TRBJ1-1
V: TRBV7-2
D: NA
DNA: TGTGCCAGCAGCTTGGGGACACACGACACTGAAGCTTTCTTT
CDR3: CASSLGTHDTEAFF

size: NA
J: TRBJ2-5
V: TRBV2
D: NA
DNA: TGTGCCAGCAGTGAACAACAGGGACAGACCCAGTACTTC
CDR3: CASSEQQGQTQYF

size: NA
J: TRBJ2-3
V: TRBV9
D: NA
DNA: TGTGCCAGCAGCGTAGGGCTAGCTAGCGATACGCAGTATTTT
CDR3: CASSVGLASDTQYF

size: NA
J: TRBJ1-1
V: TRBV10-3
D: TRBD1
DNA: TGTGCCACCAACAGGGGATGGACTGAAGCTTTCTTT
CDR3: CATNRGWTEAFF